These 27 T cell receptor beta chains came from one sample sequenced in a study of blood T cell repertoires in COVID-19. Clones were read by immunoSEQ multiplex PCR, and TCRdb kept only the in-frame ones, dropping some. Of some 170,000 clones listed, about 87% are singletons. The material sequenced was peripheral blood. These receptors came from a woman aged 60-70 years who had recovered from COVID-19.

V gene TRBV24-1 combines with J gene TRBJ2-1, with D maybe TRBD2 (7 bases). The germline gives CDR1 KGHDR, CDR2 SFDVKD. The CDR3 contains 15 residues. The V end lost 0 bases, the J end lost 6 bases, and 11 bases lay between the germline ends. DNA for the CDR3: TGTGCCACCAGTGATTTGCGCGGGGGCGTCAATGAGCAGTTCTTC. Protein sequence: CATSDLRGGVNEQFF.

The chain joins TRBV6-4 to TRBJ2-3; 10 bases match TRBD2. There are 16 residues in the CDR3. Unmatched junction bases numbered 9, after V lost 0 bases and J lost 9 bases. Germline CDR1 is MRHNA and CDR2 is SNTAGT. The CDR3 DNA is TGTGCCAGCAGTGACTCGATAAAGCGGGGGGGCCGAACGCAGTATTTT. It codes for CASSDSIKRGGRTQYF.

This clone was detected only once. V gene TRBV7-3 combines with J gene TRBJ2-1, with 7 nucleotides matching TRBD1. V gave up 3 bases and J gave up 2 bases; unmatched junction bases: 4. The V gene's germline CDR1 is SGHTA and CDR2 FQGTGA. The CDR3 is 15 residues long. In DNA form, the CDR3 reads TGTGCCAGCAGCTTTACAGGGGCCACCTACAATGAGCAGTTCTTC. As protein: CASSFTGATYNEQFF.

This clone was observed a handful of times. The chain is built from TRBV9 and TRBJ2-7, with TRBD2 identical over 9 bases. CDR1 and CDR2 from the germline V gene are SGDLS and YYNGEE. This CDR3 has 15 amino acids. V gave up 2 bases and J gave up 6 bases; unmatched junction bases: 9. The CDR3, as DNA: TGTGCCAGCAGCGTTTCAGCGGGGGGCCGGGGCGAGCAGTACTTC. Amino acids: CASSVSAGGRGEQYF. The variable domain in full, with the rest retrieved from reference TRBV9 and TRBJ2-7, is DSGVTQTPKHLITATGQRVTLRCSPRSGDLSVYWYQQSLDQGLQFLIQYYNGEERAKGNILERFSAQQFPDLHSELNLSSLELGDSALYFCASSVSAGGRGEQYFGPGTRLTVT.

The chain links TRBV11-3 to TRBJ2-1; D gene uncertain. Germline V gene sequence: CDR1 SGHNT, CDR2 YENEEA. V gave up 0 bases and J gave up 7 bases, with 7 bases separating them. The CDR3 totals 13 residues. The DNA of the CDR3 is TGTGCCAGCAGCTTAGATCTACGAAATGAGCAGTTCTTC. Amino acids: CASSLDLRNEQFF.

The chain links TRBV9 to TRBJ1-2, with D tentatively TRBD1 (6 bases). This CDR3 has 13 amino acids. V lost 5 bases and J lost 3, with 11 bases in between. Per the germline V gene, CDR1 is SGDLS and CDR2 is YYNGEE. DNA of the CDR3: TGTGCCAGCAGAGACCCAGGGGACTATGGCTACACCTTC. Translated, it gives CASRDPGDYGYTF. The whole variable domain, remainder taken from reference TRBV9 and TRBJ1-2, is DSGVTQTPKHLITATGQRVTLRCSPRSGDLSVYWYQQSLDQGLQFLIQYYNGEERAKGNILERFSAQQFPDLHSELNLSSLELGDSALYFCASRDPGDYGYTFGSGTRLTVV.

This chain connects TRBV7-2 to TRBJ1-5; D is possibly TRBD1 (6 bases). CDR1 and CDR2 from the germline V gene are SGHTA and FQGNSA. This CDR3 is built from 18 residues. Trimming left V 2 bases short and J 2 bases short, with 19 bases between. As DNA, the CDR3 is TGTGCCAGCAGCTTATTCAGATCAGGGGCGGGGGGCAATCAGCCCCAGCATTTT. Protein product: CASSLFRSGAGGNQPQHF.

This chain joins TRBV5-4 and TRBJ1-1, with D hard to call. CDR3 length: 13 residues. Trimming cost V 1 base and J 2 bases, with 6 bases left between them. Germline V lookup: CDR1 SGHNT, CDR2 YYREEE (reference sequence). Here the CDR3 DNA reads TGTGCCAGCAGCTTGTCATCCAACACTGAAGCTTTCTTT. It yields the protein CASSLSSNTEAFF.

The chain carries TRBV6-5 and TRBJ2-7; D is possibly TRBD1 (7 bases). Germline V lookup: CDR1 MNHEY, CDR2 SVGAGI. The ends were cut back, 6 bases at V and 5 bases at J, with 14 bases in the middle. This CDR3 spans 13 amino acids. CDR3 sequence (DNA): TGTGCCAGCAGGGAGGGACAGAGGGACGAGCAGTACTTC. It specifies CASREGQRDEQYF.

The V and J genes are TRBV2 and TRBJ2-1, with TRBD2 identical over 9 bases. CDR3 length equals 13 residues. V dropped 6 bases and J dropped 10; count of bases not matched to a gene: 7. Germline V CDR1 and CDR2: SNHLY, FYNNEI. The CDR3 sequence: CASRGSGGLEQFF. The DNA for the CDR3 is TGTGCCAGCAGGGGTAGCGGGGGTCTGGAGCAGTTCTTC.

The V call is TRBV28, the J call TRBJ1-2; no clear D. The germline CDR1 and CDR2 sequences are MDHEN and SYDVKM. V shed 1 base and J shed 4 bases, with 10 bases lying between them. There are 14 residues in the CDR3. The CDR3 spells CASSLLQIPYGYTF. CDR3 sequence (DNA): TGTGCCAGCAGTTTATTACAGATACCCTATGGCTACACCTTC.

The CDR3 protein is CASSHGAAGNQPQHF. The CDR3, as DNA: TGTGCCAGCAGCCATGGGGCAGCGGGTAATCAGCCCCAGCATTTT. This chain joins TRBV3-1 (or the pseudogene TRBV3-2) and TRBJ1-5, with D possibly being TRBD1 (5 bases). The germline V and J ends were trimmed by 3 bases and 4 bases, with 13 bases remaining between them. Germline assignment: CDR1 LGHDT and CDR2 YNNKEL (reference sequence). The length of the CDR3 is 15 residues.

This chain uses TRBV27 with TRBJ2-3; the match to TRBD2 covers 7 bases. The CDR3 sequence is 13 residues long. V shed 11 bases and J 2 bases; nucleotides not matched to a gene: 7. The germline CDR1 and CDR2 sequences are MNHEY and SMNVEV (reference sequence). The CDR3 DNA reads as TGTGCCTCGCGGGGGTTTCACACAGATACGCAGTATTTT. It yields the protein CASRGFHTDTQYF.

This clone was found once. The rearrangement links TRBV11-2 to TRBJ2-1; D is perhaps TRBD1 (5 bases). Germline-derived CDR1 and CDR2 are SGHAT and FQNNGV. CDR3 length equals 15 residues. The ends were cut back, 1 base at V and 8 bases at J, with 15 bases in the middle. The CDR3 reads CASSLAASGIYEQFF. Written as DNA, the CDR3 is TGTGCCAGCAGCTTAGCGGCGTCAGGGATCTATGAGCAGTTCTTC.

This chain uses TRBV7-2 with TRBJ1-2; 7 bases are shared with TRBD1. The germline CDR1 and CDR2 sequences are SGHTA and FQGNSA. V was pared by 4 bases and J by 4 bases, with 3 bases of the junction left unmatched. This CDR3 is 13 amino acids long. Here the CDR3 DNA reads TGTGCCAGCAGCTCCGGGACAGCCTATGGCTACACCTTC. Its translation is CASSSGTAYGYTF.

In this sample, this clone turned up once. The rearrangement links TRBV11-3 to TRBJ2-1, with 9 bases identical to TRBD1. Germline V gene sequence: CDR1 SGHNT, CDR2 YENEEA. V shed 4 bases, J shed 5 bases, and the junction held 6 bases outside the gene matches. This CDR3 comprises 15 residues. CDR3 sequence (DNA): TGTGCCAGCAGCTCCTCGGGACAGGGTAACAATGAGCAGTTCTTC. Protein sequence: CASSSSGQGNNEQFF.

The rearrangement uses TRBV27 and TRBJ1-5, with D unclear. The CDR3 has 13 residues. CDR1 MNHEY and CDR2 SMNVEV come from the germline V gene (reference sequence). Trimming stripped 6 bases from V and 4 bases from J, with 10 bases between. This CDR3 is CASRPTLNQPQHF. DNA of the CDR3: TGTGCCAGCAGACCTACCTTAAATCAGCCCCAGCATTTT.

The rearrangement joins TRBV2 to TRBJ1-5; D unresolved. Germline V gene lookup returns CDR1 SNHLY and CDR2 FYNNEI. The CDR3 is made up of 13 amino acids. V was trimmed by 6 bases and J by 3 bases, leaving 9 bases between them. The CDR3 sequence: CASRGGLNQPQHF. CDR3 coding DNA: TGTGCCAGCAGAGGAGGGCTCAATCAGCCCCAGCATTTT.

The rearrangement uses TRBV7-7 and TRBJ2-5; TRBD2 matches at 11 bases. From germline, CDR1 is SSHAT and CDR2 FNYEAQ (reference sequence). The CDR3 spans 15 residues. V lost 4 bases to trimming and J lost 5 bases; unmatched junction nucleotides: 6. This CDR3 is CASSSSGTSGETQYF. Written as DNA, the CDR3 is TGTGCCAGCAGCTCTTCCGGGACTAGCGGTGAGACCCAGTACTTC.

The chain couples TRBV6-1 to TRBJ2-4, with a weak D call TRBD2 (6 bases). Germline values: CDR1 MNHNS, CDR2 SASEGT. Trimming stripped 3 bases from V and 0 bases from J, with 12 bases between. The CDR3 consists of 16 residues. The CDR3 nucleotides read TGTGCCAGCAGTGAGAGGCCGGGGGTAGCCAAAAACATTCAGTACTTC. It codes for CASSERPGVAKNIQYF.

This chain uses TRBV6-5 with TRBJ1-4; possible D gene TRBD1, 5 bases. In germline, CDR1 is MNHEY, CDR2 SVGAGI. CDR3 length equals 12 residues. V was cut by 8 bases and J by 5 bases, with 9 bases left in between. CDR3 nucleotide sequence: TGTGCCAGCCGGGGGGACAATGAAAAACTGTTTTTT. Translating it yields CASRGDNEKLFF.

The chain combines TRBV10-2 with TRBJ2-5, with TRBD1 as a possible D gene (6 bases). Trimming shortened V by 5 bases and J by 5 bases, and 18 bases separated the two germline ends. CDR3 length equals 15 residues. CDR1 and CDR2 (germline): WSHSY, SAAADI. CDR3 loop: CASSRGFLGAETQYF. DNA of the CDR3: TGCGCCAGCAGTAGGGGATTTCTGGGGGCGGAGACCCAGTACTTC.

This chain connects TRBV5-1 to TRBJ1-2, with D perhaps matching TRBD1 (6 bases). V dropped 4 bases and J dropped 3 bases, with 16 bases sitting between them. CDR1 SGHRS and CDR2 YFSETQ come from the germline V gene. The CDR3 contains 15 residues. The CDR3 here is CASSPEGGRYYGYTF. For the CDR3, the DNA is TGCGCCAGCAGCCCGGAAGGGGGTAGATACTATGGCTACACCTTC.

The J gene is TRBJ1-2, the V gene TRBV28; D perhaps matches TRBD1 (6 bases). CDR1 and CDR2 from the germline V gene are MDHEN and SYDVKM. This CDR3 contains 14 residues. The V and J ends lost 5 bases and 1 base respectively, with 11 bases between them. The CDR3 DNA reads as TGTGCCAGCAGTGGAACAGGGTTTAACTATGGCTACACCTTC. Translated, it gives CASSGTGFNYGYTF.

The rearrangement links TRBV28 to TRBJ2-7; TRBD2 matches 7 bases. CDR1 MDHEN and CDR2 SYDVKM come from the germline V gene. This CDR3 has 16 amino acids. After removal of 4 bases from V and 3 bases from J, the junction contained 12 bases not matched to a gene. In DNA form, the CDR3 reads TGTGCCAGCAGTTCCCCCTCGGCTAGCGGACACTACGAGCAGTACTTC. Its translation is CASSSPSASGHYEQYF.

This clone was counted many times. The chain carries TRBV4-2 and TRBJ1-5; TRBD1 aligns across 10 bases. The trim removed 0 bases at V and 16 bases at J, leaving 15 bases unmatched. CDR1 and CDR2 (germline): LGHNA, YNFKEQ. The CDR3 length is 16 residues. The DNA of the CDR3 is TGTGCCAGCAGCCAAGAAACTGCCGGGACAGGGGCTTATCTACATTTT. It encodes CASSQETAGTGAYLHF.

The chain is built from TRBV3-1 (or the pseudogene TRBV3-2) and TRBJ1-2; D gene unclear. The CDR3 consists of 12 residues. The germline V gene has CDR1 LGHDT and CDR2 YNNKEL (reference sequence). V lost 6 bases and J lost 4, with 9 bases in between. The DNA for the CDR3 is TGTGCCAGCAGTGAGTACGGCTATGGCTACACCTTC. Protein sequence: CASSEYGYGYTF.